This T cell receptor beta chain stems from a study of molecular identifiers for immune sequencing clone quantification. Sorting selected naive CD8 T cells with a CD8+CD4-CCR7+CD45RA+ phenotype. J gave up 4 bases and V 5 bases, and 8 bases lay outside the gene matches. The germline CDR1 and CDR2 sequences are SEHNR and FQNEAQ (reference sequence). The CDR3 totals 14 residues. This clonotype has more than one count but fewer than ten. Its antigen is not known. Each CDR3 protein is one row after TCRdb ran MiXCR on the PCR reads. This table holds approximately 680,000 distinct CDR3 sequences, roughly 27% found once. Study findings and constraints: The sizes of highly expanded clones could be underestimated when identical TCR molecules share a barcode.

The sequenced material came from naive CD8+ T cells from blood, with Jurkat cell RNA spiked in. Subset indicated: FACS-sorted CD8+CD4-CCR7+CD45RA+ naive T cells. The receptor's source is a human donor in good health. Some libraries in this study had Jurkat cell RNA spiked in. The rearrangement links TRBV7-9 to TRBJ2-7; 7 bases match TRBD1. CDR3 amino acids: CASSRWDSGYEQYF. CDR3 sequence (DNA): TGTGCCAGCAGCCGGTGGGACAGTGGGTACGAGCAGTACTTC.